This TCR beta chain comes out of a study of PD-L1 blockade in urothelial cancer. Study overall: Of 30 or so patients, some 25 were males with bladder-origin urothelial cancer. Blood analysis occurred 3 weeks (second dose) and 6 weeks after treatment start. Among blood samples, the median T cell count was 130,000 to 150,000.

The study collected 1 to 8 samples per patient, pretreatment and on-treatment. The V gene's germline CDR1 is SGHTA and CDR2 FQGNSA. CDR3 size: 15 residues. V gave up 5 bases and J gave up 1 base; unmatched junction bases: 6. Produced via immunoSEQ multiplex PCR; TCRdb's table is partial and in-frame only. The table has some 100,000 clones, around 90% seen once. Source: PBMCs, taken around atezolizumab (anti-PD-L1) treatment. The source is a woman older than 75 with urothelial cancer. The genes are TRBV7-2 and TRBJ2-7; 9 nucleotides line up with TRBD2. This CDR3 is CASSLGLARSYEQYF. Here the CDR3 DNA reads TGTGCCAGCAGCCTAGGACTAGCGCGATCCTACGAGCAGTACTTC.